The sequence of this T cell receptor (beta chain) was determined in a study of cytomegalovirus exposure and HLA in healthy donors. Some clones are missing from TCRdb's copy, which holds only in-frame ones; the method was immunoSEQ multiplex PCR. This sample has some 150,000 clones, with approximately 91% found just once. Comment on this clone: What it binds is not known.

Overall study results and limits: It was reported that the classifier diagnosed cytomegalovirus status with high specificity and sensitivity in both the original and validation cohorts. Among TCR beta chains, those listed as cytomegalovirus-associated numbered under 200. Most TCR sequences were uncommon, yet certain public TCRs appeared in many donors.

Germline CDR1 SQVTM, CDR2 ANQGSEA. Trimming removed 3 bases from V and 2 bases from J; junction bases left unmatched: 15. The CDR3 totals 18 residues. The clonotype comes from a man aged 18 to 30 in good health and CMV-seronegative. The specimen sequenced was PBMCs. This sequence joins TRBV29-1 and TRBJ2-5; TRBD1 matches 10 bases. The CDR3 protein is CSVESFRGQGVNQETQYF. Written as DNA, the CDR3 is TGCAGCGTTGAGTCGTTTAGAGGACAGGGGGTTAATCAAGAGACCCAGTACTTC.